This is a list of T cell receptor beta chains from one sample in a study of HIV-infected patients and healthy controls. MiXCR, applied by TCRdb to the 5' RACE reads, yields one record per CDR3 protein. The sample holds about 9,100 distinct CDR3 sequences; approximately 7% are singletons and the top ten take approximately 35%. The sample was blood, taken before antiretroviral therapy. The receptors here all came from an adult with HIV infection. Each CDR3 is given with its conserved first and last residue. A D gene is named only where the DNA matches it firmly. Clone size is given for some rows only: seen once, a few or many times, or a class if the clone is expanded.

cdr3_length clone_size j_call d_call v_call cdr3_nt cdr3_aa
16 many TRBJ1-3 . TRBV5-4 TGTGCCAGCAGCGCCTACGGACCCCGCTCTGGAAACACCATATATTTT CASSAYGPRSGNTIYF
15 many TRBJ2-1 TRBD2 TRBV10-3 TGTGCCATCAGACCGGGGGGATCTCGGGCCTATGAGCAGTTCTTC CAIRPGGSRAYEQFF
13 many TRBJ2-3 . TRBV11-2 TGTGCCAGCAGCTCGTCGGCCCTAGATACGCAGTATTTT CASSSSALDTQYF
12 many TRBJ1-5 . TRBV19 TGTGCCAGTAGTATTTTCAATCAGCCCCAGCATTTT CASSIFNQPQHF
15 . TRBJ2-5 . TRBV5-5 TGTGCCAGCAGCTTGGCTAGCAGGGCGTTCGAGACCCAGTACTTC CASSLASRAFETQYF
14 many TRBJ2-7 . TRBV7-4 TGTGCCAGCAGCCCAGCGGACGGATCTTACGAGCAGTACTTC CASSPADGSYEQYF
15 many TRBJ1-5 . TRBV20-1 TGCAGTGCTAGAGAGTCCCAGGCAGGCAATCAGCCCCAGCATTTT CSARESQAGNQPQHF
13 many TRBJ2-3 TRBD2 TRBV2 TGTGCCAGCGGGGGGGTATACACAGATACGCAGTATTTT CASGGVYTDTQYF
14 many TRBJ1-2 . TRBV7-2 TGTGCCAGCAGCGGCGGGCAGGCTCACTATGGCTACACCTTC CASSGGQAHYGYTF
15 many TRBJ2-7 TRBD1 TRBV5-5 TGTGCCAGCAGCGCACCGGGACAGGGAACCTACGAGCAGTACTTC CASSAPGQGTYEQYF
13 many TRBJ2-1 . TRBV6-2/TRBV6-3 TGTGCCAGCAGTTATCCGACGTCCCAGATCCAGTTCTTC CASSYPTSQIQFF
16 many TRBJ1-2 . TRBV4-2 TGTGCCAGCAGCCAAGGGGGGATTGCGGGGGACTATGGCTACACCTTC CASSQGGIAGDYGYTF
14 . TRBJ1-3 TRBD1 TRBV6-5 TGTGCCAGCAGCCAACAGTACAGGGGACACACCATATATTTT CASSQQYRGHTIYF
13 medium-sized TRBJ2-7 . TRBV6-5 TGTGCCAGCAGCTACAGGGTCGGGGGCGAGCAGTACTTC CASSYRVGGEQYF
10 many TRBJ2-7 . TRBV7-2 TGTGCCAGCGCCCTATACGAGCAGTACTTC CASALYEQYF
16 many TRBJ2-7 . TRBV6-5 TGTGCCAGTTATGCGCTCACAGGGGAGGTCCCCTACGAGCAGTACTTC CASYALTGEVPYEQYF
16 many TRBJ1-1 . TRBV7-9 TGTGCCAGCAGCTTAGGAGGTTCGGGGTTGTACACTGAAGCTTTCTTT CASSLGGSGLYTEAFF
14 many TRBJ2-2 TRBD1 TRBV29-1 TGCAGCGTTCCCGGACAGGGAAGCACCGGGGAGCTGTTTTTT CSVPGQGSTGELFF
13 many TRBJ2-3 . TRBV7-3 TGTGCCAGCAGCTTACTGGAGAGAGATACGCAGTATTTT CASSLLERDTQYF
14 many TRBJ2-3 TRBD2 TRBV7-2 TGTGCCAGCAGCCCTGGACTAGCCGTCGATACGCAGTATTTT CASSPGLAVDTQYF
13 many TRBJ2-3 . TRBV7-8 TGTGCCAGCAGCTTAGGTGCTCCAGATACGCAGTATTTT CASSLGAPDTQYF
13 many TRBJ1-1 . TRBV5-1 TGCGCCAGCAGCCCCACAGTGGCCACTGAAGCTTTCTTT CASSPTVATEAFF
11 many TRBJ2-7 . TRBV5-1 TGCGCCAGCAGCCCCTTAGGGGAGCAGTACTTC CASSPLGEQYF
16 many TRBJ2-5 . TRBV4-3 TGCGCCAGCAGCCAAGATCCTGTAGCGGCACAAGAGACCCAGTACTTC CASSQDPVAAQETQYF
13 many TRBJ2-3 . TRBV20-1 TGCAGTGCTAGCCTAGTCCAAACAGATACGCAGTATTTT CSASLVQTDTQYF
13 . TRBJ2-7 . TRBV7-2 TGTGCCAGCAGCTTTTTTACGGGGTACGAGCAGTACTTC CASSFFTGYEQYF
14 many TRBJ2-7 . TRBV5-1 TGCGCCAGTGGCGACGGGGGCCCTACCTACGAGCAGTACTTC CASGDGGPTYEQYF
14 many TRBJ1-5 . TRBV19 TGTGCCAGTAGTATGTACGAGGGAGGACAGCCCCAGCATTTT CASSMYEGGQPQHF
15 many TRBJ1-2 . TRBV9 TGTGCCAGCAGCGTCGACAGCGCCACTAACTATGGCTACACCTTC CASSVDSATNYGYTF
14 few TRBJ1-2 TRBD1 TRBV7-2 TGTGCCAGCGTCCTAACAGGGGGGGACTATGGCTACACCTTC CASVLTGGDYGYTF
18 many TRBJ2-1 TRBD2 TRBV7-8 TGTGCCAGCGCCCCTCGAGCGGGGGCCTTCATCTCCTACAATGAGCAGTTCTTC CASAPRAGAFISYNEQFF
15 medium-sized TRBJ2-3 . TRBV12-3/TRBV12-4 TGTGCCAGCAGTTTAGAGGACCACCGCGAAGATACGCAGTATTTT CASSLEDHREDTQYF
15 many TRBJ2-7 . TRBV12-3/TRBV12-4 TGTGCCAGCAGTTTAACTTCTGAGTCGTACTACGAGCAGTACTTC CASSLTSESYYEQYF
14 many TRBJ1-2 . TRBV6-5 TGTGCCAGCAGCTCCTCCTTAGGCTACTATGGCTACACCTTC CASSSSLGYYGYTF
17 many TRBJ2-3 TRBD2 TRBV12-3/TRBV12-4 TGTGCCAGCAGTTTAGCGGAAGCGGGGGGGCTGGCAGATACGCAGTATTTT CASSLAEAGGLADTQYF
11 many TRBJ2-7 . TRBV20-1 TGCAGTGCTAGGGGGCCCTACGAGCAGTACTTC CSARGPYEQYF
11 many TRBJ2-1 TRBD2 TRBV20-1 TGCAGTGCCCGGCGCGGGGGAGAGCAGTTCTTC CSARRGGEQFF
14 many TRBJ2-5 . TRBV5-1 TGCGCCAGCAGCTTGGAGGACCAACAAGAGACCCAGTACTTC CASSLEDQQETQYF
12 many TRBJ1-1 . TRBV7-9 TGTGCCAGCAGCTTAGATTACACTGAAGCTTTCTTT CASSLDYTEAFF
15 many TRBJ2-1 . TRBV7-2 TGTGCCAGCAGGAAGGGGGGGGCCATAAACAATGAGCAGTTCTTC CASRKGGAINNEQFF
13 many TRBJ1-1 . TRBV6-5 TGTGCCAGCAGTTACTCATTGAACACTGAAGCTTTCTTT CASSYSLNTEAFF
12 many TRBJ2-1 TRBD1 TRBV6-5 TGTGCCACCAGGACAGGGGACAATGAGCAGTTCTTC CATRTGDNEQFF
11 many TRBJ1-1 . TRBV7-9 TGTGCCAGCAGCCCCGGGACAGAAGCTTTCTTT CASSPGTEAFF
17 many TRBJ2-5 TRBD2 TRBV7-2 TGTGCCAGCAGCCCCACGGGACTAGCCGGGCTGGGGCGGGTCCAGTACTTC CASSPTGLAGLGRVQYF
14 many TRBJ1-5 TRBD1 TRBV6-2/TRBV6-3 TGTGCCAGCAGCATGACAGGGGACGAACAGCCCCAGCATTTT CASSMTGDEQPQHF
14 many TRBJ1-5 TRBD1 TRBV15 TGTGCCACCAGCCGCGGGACAGGCAATCAGCCCCAGCATTTT CATSRGTGNQPQHF
17 medium-sized TRBJ2-7 TRBD2 TRBV20-1 TGCAGTGCTAGAGATTACCCCATGGTAGCGGGAGACCTCGAGCAGTACTTC CSARDYPMVAGDLEQYF